This T cell receptor beta chain was sequenced in a study of T cell responses to AZD1222 COVID-19 vaccine. Study-level findings and limits: Nearly half of the spike-specific TCRs reportedly recognize variant regions that carry no mutations.

With regard to this clone: The antigen is not known.

This CDR3 has 15 amino acids. Germline V lookup: CDR1 SGHKS, CDR2 YYEKEE (reference sequence). Trimming pared 0 bases from V and 0 bases from J, leaving 7 bases between. Data came from immunoSEQ multiplex PCR; TCRdb stores just in-frame clones and leaves some out. Of 120,000 to 150,000 clones listed, 80% to 95% are singletons. The sample here was peripheral blood, taken on day 0 of MenACWY control vaccination. This clonotype originated in an adult in good health. This chain joins TRBV5-5 and TRBJ1-5, with D uncertain. The CDR3 reads CASSLAWDSNQPQHF. CDR3 nucleotide sequence: TGTGCCAGCAGCTTGGCCTGGGATAGCAATCAGCCCCAGCATTTT. Combining the CDR3 with reference TRBV5-5 and TRBJ1-5 gives the whole variable domain DAGVTQSPTHLIKTRGQQVTLRCSPISGHKSVSWYQQVLGQGPQFIFQYYEKEERGRGNFPDRFSARQFPNYSSELNVNALLLGDSALYLCASSLAWDSNQPQHFGDGTRLSIL.